What follows is one TCR beta chain and its context. Its antigen is currently unknown. The CDR3 is made up of 11 amino acids. Germline loops: CDR1 SNHLY, CDR2 FYNNEI. These data belong to a study of monozygotic twins with inflammatory bowel disease. Study results and limitations: Repertoire similarity matched across concordant and discordant twins, perhaps owing to limited power.

An approximately 2.5 ml blood sample was drawn per donor. Without any T cell sorting, total RNA was isolated from whole blood. TCRdb derives one entry per CDR3 protein from the 5' RACE reads, leaving out DNA. The repertoire table contains about 420,000 distinct CDR3 sequences. Sample: blood. The chain uses TRBV2 and TRBJ1-1. This TCR was recovered from a human donor with ulcerative colitis or Crohn's disease, or a healthy co-twin of an affected twin (not recorded which). This chain's CDR3 is CASSTESEAFF.